This is a list of T cell receptor beta chains from one sample in a study of T cells expressing NK-cell markers. TCRdb re-called the 5' RACE reads and gives one entry per CDR3 protein, without DNA. With about 460,000 distinct CDR3 sequences in the sample, the ten largest clones hold almost 1.5%. The sample was blood T cells: a sorted CD56 or NKG2C T cell subset, CD4+ or CD8+ T cells, or bulk PBMC T cells (not recorded which). The origin of the receptors is a woman aged 50 to 60 in good health. Both conserved end residues are part of each CDR3. Fields, in order: CDR3 protein, V gene, J gene.

cdr3_aa: CASGGTGELFF; v_call: TRBV27; j_call: TRBJ2-2
cdr3_aa: CASVPQGGKITQYF; v_call: TRBV5-1; j_call: TRBJ2-5
cdr3_aa: CASSAGSGESLAKNIQYF; v_call: TRBV2; j_call: TRBJ2-4
cdr3_aa: CASSLGRPRGDTGELFF; v_call: TRBV5-1; j_call: TRBJ2-2
cdr3_aa: CASSEVDRYNYGYTF; v_call: TRBV2; j_call: TRBJ1-2
cdr3_aa: CASSFSGRPEETQYF; v_call: TRBV5-1; j_call: TRBJ2-5
cdr3_aa: CASSLTGINEKLFF; v_call: TRBV7-2; j_call: TRBJ1-4
cdr3_aa: CSVDRLNNEQFF; v_call: TRBV29-1; j_call: TRBJ2-1
cdr3_aa: CASSPAGGANTEAFF; v_call: TRBV27; j_call: TRBJ1-1
cdr3_aa: CASSGGTGRSDAFF; v_call: TRBV9; j_call: TRBJ1-1
cdr3_aa: CSAQGTSGRTYEQYF; v_call: TRBV20-1; j_call: TRBJ2-7
cdr3_aa: CASSVRGLEANMNTEAFF; v_call: TRBV5-1; j_call: TRBJ1-1
cdr3_aa: CSARGRPDTQYF; v_call: TRBV20-1; j_call: TRBJ2-3
cdr3_aa: CASSPQGGEGFNEQFF; v_call: TRBV28; j_call: TRBJ2-1
cdr3_aa: CASSQGVQILEAFF; v_call: TRBV5-1; j_call: TRBJ1-1
cdr3_aa: CATSRDSVPGTSTDTQYF; v_call: TRBV15; j_call: TRBJ2-3
cdr3_aa: CASSEYKGAFF; v_call: TRBV2; j_call: TRBJ1-1
cdr3_aa: CASSPRQGAGTGELFF; v_call: TRBV5-1; j_call: TRBJ2-2
cdr3_aa: CSASEGLAKNIQYF; v_call: TRBV20-1; j_call: TRBJ2-4
cdr3_aa: CSARHQGDEQFF; v_call: TRBV20-1; j_call: TRBJ2-1
cdr3_aa: CATRTGGSGHNEQFF; v_call: TRBV24-1; j_call: TRBJ2-1
cdr3_aa: CASSSIAGSRRETQYF; v_call: TRBV5-1; j_call: TRBJ2-5
cdr3_aa: CASSRSRSGNTIYF; v_call: TRBV12-3/TRBV12-4; j_call: TRBJ1-3
cdr3_aa: CASRGTSGRYEQFF; v_call: TRBV6-5; j_call: TRBJ2-1
cdr3_aa: CASSLWGGGQSEQFF; v_call: TRBV7-2; j_call: TRBJ2-1
cdr3_aa: CASSEFMTGEQFF; v_call: TRBV2; j_call: TRBJ2-1
cdr3_aa: CASSPWGGRHHNEQFF; v_call: TRBV7-9; j_call: TRBJ2-1
cdr3_aa: CASSWETGVNSPLHF; v_call: TRBV5-1; j_call: TRBJ1-6
cdr3_aa: CASSRQGASQPQHF; v_call: TRBV12-3/TRBV12-4; j_call: TRBJ1-5
cdr3_aa: CASSYRLAGGNEQFF; v_call: TRBV6-5; j_call: TRBJ2-1
cdr3_aa: CASSSRDRSSYNEQFF; v_call: TRBV5-1; j_call: TRBJ2-1
cdr3_aa: CASSTRQEQNTEAFF; v_call: TRBV5-5; j_call: TRBJ1-1
cdr3_aa: CASSGLVGFKSTDEQFF; v_call: TRBV6-1; j_call: TRBJ2-1
cdr3_aa: CASSYIPYEQYF; v_call: TRBV12-3/TRBV12-4; j_call: TRBJ2-7
cdr3_aa: CSVEENPQETQYF; v_call: TRBV29-1; j_call: TRBJ2-5
cdr3_aa: CASSLETGNGYTF; v_call: TRBV5-1; j_call: TRBJ1-2
cdr3_aa: CASSLAGEEQFF; v_call: TRBV12-3/TRBV12-4; j_call: TRBJ2-1
cdr3_aa: CASSLLPGLEYYEQYF; v_call: TRBV4-1; j_call: TRBJ2-7
cdr3_aa: CASSALGSGANEKLFF; v_call: TRBV6-1; j_call: TRBJ1-4
cdr3_aa: CSASPYPSSSSYNEQFF; v_call: TRBV20-1; j_call: TRBJ2-1
cdr3_aa: CASRGFSYEQYF; v_call: TRBV28; j_call: TRBJ2-7
cdr3_aa: CASSEYGAGGTDTQYF; v_call: TRBV2; j_call: TRBJ2-3
cdr3_aa: CASSTRGSGNKYNEQFF; v_call: TRBV3-1; j_call: TRBJ2-1
cdr3_aa: CASSEIGTGIPGELFF; v_call: TRBV9; j_call: TRBJ2-2
cdr3_aa: CASSSRLNTEAFF; v_call: TRBV5-1; j_call: TRBJ1-1
cdr3_aa: CSAHRPPRGHNEQFF; v_call: TRBV29-1; j_call: TRBJ2-1
cdr3_aa: CASSLSGGRGETQYF; v_call: TRBV5-1; j_call: TRBJ2-5
cdr3_aa: CASRRIGGTDTQYF; v_call: TRBV12-3/TRBV12-4; j_call: TRBJ2-3
cdr3_aa: CASSQGHGMGIGNQPQHF; v_call: TRBV3-1; j_call: TRBJ1-5
cdr3_aa: CASSPGTGRETQYF; v_call: TRBV7-9; j_call: TRBJ2-5
cdr3_aa: CSARPVRGSYEQYF; v_call: TRBV20-1; j_call: TRBJ2-7
cdr3_aa: CASSDGGRGNEQFF; v_call: TRBV6-4; j_call: TRBJ2-1
cdr3_aa: CASSRDSEQYF; v_call: TRBV7-9; j_call: TRBJ2-7
cdr3_aa: CASSWQSGETQYF; v_call: TRBV5-5; j_call: TRBJ2-5